These 20 T cell receptor beta chains share one sample of origin, sequenced in a study of T-cell reconstitution after alpha-beta-depleted transplantation in children. Preparation of the TCRbeta library involved a method that used unique molecular identifiers. TCRdb re-derived calls from the PCR reads in MiXCR, one entry per CDR3 protein. The table has about a million distinct CDR3 sequences, about 29% seen once; the top ten hold roughly 31%. The input for sequencing was PBMCs, mostly from graft donor cells, taken 360 days after TCRalphabeta/CD19-depleted stem cell transplant. All receptors come from a boy in the first two years of life who had a stem cell transplant for SCID, so the T cells may come from the graft donor.

This clonotype was found a few times. The chain employs TRBV4-3 and TRBJ1-1; perhaps TRBD1 as D (5 bases). The CDR3 spans 17 residues. The germline gives CDR1 LGHNA, CDR2 YSLEER. V was shortened by 4 bases and J by 1 base, with 19 bases between the two germline ends. The CDR3 spells CASSPRTAGPGNTEAFF. Here the CDR3 DNA reads TGCGCCAGCAGCCCGCGCACGGCAGGGCCAGGGAACACTGAAGCTTTCTTT.

This clonotype was detected a few times. The genes are TRBV20-1 and TRBJ1-6; D ambiguous. CDR1 and CDR2 from the germline V gene are DFQATT and SNEGSKA (reference sequence). The ends were cut back, 0 bases at V and 7 bases at J, with 16 bases in the middle. CDR3 length: 16 residues. DNA of the CDR3: TGCAGTGCTAGAGAGAACGCCCCCTATCGGAATTCACCCCTCCACTTT. Translating it yields CSARENAPYRNSPLHF.

The chain couples TRBV2 to TRBJ2-5; 8 bases agree with TRBD1. CDR1 is SNHLY and CDR2 is FYNNEI in the germline V gene. J gave up 2 bases and V 6 bases, and 11 bases lay outside the gene matches. This CDR3 has 16 amino acids. For the CDR3, the DNA is TGTGCCAGCAGGGGAGGCCGGGACAGGCTACAAGAGACCCAGTACTTC. Amino acids: CASRGGRDRLQETQYF.

In its sample, this clonotype was seen a few times. This chain joins TRBV29-1 and TRBJ2-1; D is perhaps TRBD1 or TRBD2 (5 bases each). CDR1 SQVTM and CDR2 ANQGSEA come from the germline V gene. V lost 0 bases and J lost 0, with 9 bases in between. CDR3 size: 15 residues. CDR3 in DNA: TGCAGCGTTGAAGATTGGGGGAGCTCCTACAATGAGCAGTTCTTC. The encoded protein is CSVEDWGSSYNEQFF.

The J gene is TRBJ2-7, the V gene TRBV12-3 or TRBV12-4; D uncertain. The CDR3 is 14 residues long. The V gene lost 5 bases and the J gene lost 3 bases, with 14 bases spanning the gap. The CDR3 coding sequence is TGTGCCAGCAGTACCACGAGGCGCTACTACGAGCAGTACTTC. Residues: CASSTTRRYYEQYF.

This chain joins TRBV5-1 and TRBJ1-6; the match to TRBD1 covers 8 bases. The CDR3 extends over 15 amino acids. The germline CDR1 and CDR2 sequences are SGHRS and YFSETQ. J lost 7 bases, V lost 4 bases, and 7 bases had no gene match. CDR3: CASSRETGVNSPLHF. CDR3 coding DNA: TGCGCCAGCAGCCGCGAGACAGGGGTAAATTCACCCCTCCACTTT.

The chain couples TRBV7-6 to TRBJ2-2; 7 nucleotides line up with TRBD1. CDR1 is SGHVS and CDR2 is FNYEAQ in the germline V gene. Unmatched junction bases numbered 12, after V lost 8 bases and J lost 0 bases. The CDR3 covers 17 residues. CDR3 amino acids: CASQDLQGWSNTGELFF. CDR3 coding DNA: TGTGCCAGCCAAGACTTACAGGGGTGGTCGAACACCGGGGAGCTGTTTTTT.

The sample holds a few counts of this clonotype. The gene calls are TRBV20-1 and TRBJ2-5; D is possibly TRBD1 or TRBD2 (6 bases each). Looked up from germline, CDR1 is DFQATT and CDR2 is SNEGSKA (reference sequence). Trimming took off 4 bases at V and 3 bases at J, with 15 bases between the two ends. This CDR3 is 14 amino acids long. The CDR3 protein is CSATLGGQEETQYF. The CDR3, as DNA: TGCAGTGCTACCCTTGGGGGGCAAGAAGAGACCCAGTACTTC.

A few counts support this clonotype. The chain uses TRBV20-1 and TRBJ1-1; D is perhaps TRBD1 (5 bases). Germline V gene data show CDR1 as DFQATT and CDR2 as SNEGSKA (reference sequence). The CDR3 runs to 15 residues. Trimming cost V 0 bases and J 1 base, with 12 bases left between them. CDR3 residues: CSARERRTPNTEAFF. The CDR3 region has the DNA TGCAGTGCTAGAGAGAGAAGGACACCGAACACTGAAGCTTTCTTT.

This clonotype was picked up a small number of times. The rearrangement links TRBV6-6 to TRBJ1-2; D remains ambiguous. V dropped 0 bases and J dropped 7 bases, with 9 bases sitting between them. Germline lookup yields CDR1 MNHNY and CDR2 SVGAGI (reference sequence). The CDR3 spans 13 residues. CDR3 DNA: TGTGCCAGCAGTTACTCGAGCCGGGTTGGCTACACCTTC. This translates into CASSYSSRVGYTF.

The genes are TRBV6-2 or TRBV6-3 and TRBJ2-3, with 7 bases aligning to TRBD1. This CDR3 is built from 16 residues. Germline V CDR1 and CDR2: MNHEY, SVGEGT. V dropped 5 bases and J dropped 4; count of bases not matched to a gene: 12. DNA for the CDR3: TGTGCCAGCAGTAGACAGGGCCGCATAGGCCCAGATACGCAGTATTTT. Amino acid sequence: CASSRQGRIGPDTQYF.

This sequence joins TRBV9 and TRBJ2-1; TRBD2 matches at 13 bases. J gave up 6 bases and V 3 bases, and 12 bases lay outside the gene matches. This CDR3 is 18 amino acids long. The germline gives CDR1 SGDLS, CDR2 YYNGEE. The CDR3 sequence is CASSATGTSGGARNEQFF. As DNA, the CDR3 is TGTGCCAGCAGCGCAACAGGCACTAGCGGGGGGGCCCGCAATGAGCAGTTCTTC.

The chain recombines TRBV4-3 with TRBJ2-3; D is unresolved. The V end was cut by 0 bases, the J end by 2 bases, with 6 bases between. The CDR3 is 14 residues long. The germline gives CDR1 LGHNA, CDR2 YSLEER. This chain's CDR3 is CASSQEVFTDTQYF. As DNA, the CDR3 is TGCGCCAGCAGCCAAGAGGTATTCACAGATACGCAGTATTTT.

The chain links TRBV12-3 or TRBV12-4 to TRBJ1-3; 7 positions agree with TRBD1. The junction had 9 bases not matched to a gene; V was cut back by 5 bases and J by 2 bases. This CDR3 spans 16 amino acids. For the CDR3, the DNA is TGTGCCAGCAGTCCCACGACAGGGAGAACTGGAAACACCATATATTTT. Encoded protein: CASSPTTGRTGNTIYF.

This clonotype has more than one count but fewer than ten. The chain joins TRBV6-1 to TRBJ2-7, with 7 bases that match TRBD1. The CDR3 runs to 14 residues. Unmatched junction bases numbered 9, after V lost 6 bases and J lost 4 bases. Germline V gene sequence: CDR1 MNHNS, CDR2 SASEGT. CDR3 residues: CASSTSTGKYEQYF. In DNA form, the CDR3 reads TGTGCCAGCAGCACCTCGACAGGGAAATACGAGCAGTACTTC.

The CDR3: CSARDGTKTYNEQFF. CDR3 nucleotide sequence: TGCAGTGCTAGAGACGGGACGAAAACCTACAATGAGCAGTTCTTC. J is TRBJ2-1 and V is TRBV20-1; D may correspond to TRBD1 or TRBD2 (5 bases each). The ends were cut back, 0 bases at V and 2 bases at J, with 11 bases in the middle. Germline V gene sequence: CDR1 DFQATT, CDR2 SNEGSKA (reference sequence). This CDR3 comprises 15 residues.

The chain uses TRBV6-5 and TRBJ2-7; D gene ambiguous. The V end was cut by 9 bases, the J end by 3 bases, with 9 bases between. CDR1 and CDR2 (germline): MNHEY, SVGAGI. There are 11 residues in the CDR3. The CDR3 nucleotides are TGTGCCAGTACCGACAACTACGAGCAGTACTTC. Residues: CASTDNYEQYF.

The table lists this clonotype with many counts. V gene TRBV10-3 combines with J gene TRBJ2-6; TRBD1 might be the D (6 bases). The V gene lost 6 bases and the J gene lost 4 bases, with 16 bases spanning the gap. Germline CDR1 reads ENHRY; CDR2 reads SYGVKD. This CDR3 contains 16 residues. As DNA, the CDR3 is TGTGCCATCAGCAAGATCCCAGGGGTGGGGGCCAACGTCCTGACTTTC. Translation gives CAISKIPGVGANVLTF.

This clonotype was counted only a few times. The gene calls are TRBV9 and TRBJ2-2, with 13 bases aligning to TRBD2. The trim removed 3 bases at V and 1 base at J, leaving 6 bases unmatched. This CDR3 is 18 amino acids long. Germline V gene sequence: CDR1 SGDLS, CDR2 YYNGEE. CDR3 coding DNA: TGTGCCAGCAGCGCAGGGACTAGCGGGAACTGGAACACCGGGGAGCTGTTTTTT. Translated, it gives CASSAGTSGNWNTGELFF. The variable domain in full, completed from reference TRBV9 and TRBJ2-2, reads DSGVTQTPKHLITATGQRVTLRCSPRSGDLSVYWYQQSLDQGLQFLIQYYNGEERAKGNILERFSAQQFPDLHSELNLSSLELGDSALYFCASSAGTSGNWNTGELFFGEGSRLTVL.

J is TRBJ2-3 and V is TRBV6-5; D unclear. This CDR3 spans 13 amino acids. The germline CDR1 and CDR2 sequences are MNHEY and SVGAGI. Trimming stripped 2 bases from V and 4 bases from J, with 7 bases between. CDR3 region: CASSYLVADTQYF. For the CDR3, the DNA is TGTGCCAGCAGTTACCTAGTGGCAGATACGCAGTATTTT.